The clone carrying this T cell receptor beta chain came up many times. What it binds is unknown. This entry is derived from a study of read filtering for tumor transcriptome and immune sequencing. Findings and caveats of the study: The sorted CD138-negative fraction was a mixed bone marrow immune population, not purified T cells.

Germline V lookup: CDR1 SEHNR, CDR2 FQNEAQ (reference sequence). V was trimmed by 1 base and J by 8 bases, leaving 12 bases between them. The CDR3 runs 14 residues. From about 400 ng of RNA, a library with molecular barcoded alpha/delta and beta/gamma adaptors was made. MiXCR, applied by TCRdb to the reads, yields one record per CDR3 protein. The table records approximately 140,000 distinct CDR3 sequences, roughly an eighth of them present only once. This receptor was taken from a donor at least 40 years old with multiple myeloma. The chain has TRBV7-9 and TRBJ2-1; D unresolved. Sequencing input: a population of CD138-negative cells sorted from bone marrow. CDR3 sequence: CASSLDVEWDEQFF. The CDR3 coding sequence is TGTGCCAGCAGCTTAGATGTAGAGTGGGATGAGCAGTTCTTC.